In this sample, the clone carrying this T cell receptor beta chain turned up once. The sample has other DNA sequences that encode this CDR3 too. Method: immunoSEQ multiplex PCR; TCRdb's copy keeps in-frame clones and lacks some. The table shows more than 90,000 clones, with 88% occurring only once. These data come from a study of radiotherapy plus CTLA-4 blockade in lung cancer. About the study: Objective responses were seen in about a sixth of patients, disease control in about 33%.

This CDR3 has 12 amino acids. The germline CDR1 and CDR2 sequences are SGHTA and FQGNSA. Trimming cost V 0 bases and J 7 bases; bases outside gene matches: 0. The starting material was peripheral blood, obtained from a patient treated with radiotherapy plus ipilimumab. This rearrangement joins TRBV7-2 to TRBJ2-7; 7 bases match TRBD2. The source is a human donor with non-small cell lung cancer that progressed on radiotherapy plus ipilimumab. CDR3 nucleotides: TGTGCCAGCAGCTTAGCCGGGGGGGAGCAGTACTTC. This encodes CASSLAGGEQYF.